Included here is one TCR beta chain sequence, with context. Its binding antigen is unknown. No base quality values were provided; no much bigger clone lies one nucleotide off. The V and J ends are trimmed by 4 bases and 1 base, leaving 12 bases between them. The germline V gene supplies CDR1 SGHTA and CDR2 FQGNSA. From cysteine to phenylalanine, the CDR3 is 15 amino acids long. Kept here is only the CDR3 DNA, which spans 45 bases and is read in frame from base 1. The immunoSEQ Assay was used to sequence TCRbeta CDR3 regions. After extraction, genomic DNA underwent amplification by bias-controlled multiplex PCR, followed by high-throughput sequencing. The paper's processing steps were these. To quantify the absolute abundance of every unique TCRbeta CDR3 region, sequences were collapsed and filtered. T cell fraction was estimated by normalizing TCRbeta template counts to usable DNA, with usable DNA measured through amplification of reference genes found in all nucleated cells. Repertoire TCRs were annotated as SARS-CoV-2-specific when V gene, CDR3 amino acid sequence and J gene were exactly matched to a known reactive TCR set. The reference SARS-CoV-2 TCR set was obtained from MIRA and was filtered for enrichment in COVID-19-positive ImmuneCODE repertoires, whereby public or cross-reactive TCRs were removed. Using the MIRA antigens, annotated TCRs were further analysed by specific ORF or by position within an ORF. Breadth was defined as the number of annotated unique rearrangements divided by the total number of unique productive rearrangements, and depth was defined as the summed frequency of the annotated unique rearrangements. Two-sided Wilcoxon rank-sum tests were applied when comparing TCR breadth between groups. TCRdb's version of the immuneACCESS table is confined to in-frame rearrangements and falls short of the full clone set. An unresolved V gene accounts for under half of the shortfall where checked; the remainder is of unknown origin. D and trimming were read from the DNA, whereas the V and J calls and clone size are those reported in that table. This sample gives around 320,000 clones in total; around four fifths of them show up just once. Of the sample, 2.1% falls within the top ten clones.

The treatment or condition label, as the study defines it: over 15 received Ad26.COV2.S at low or high dose, single or two shots; several received placebo; per-sample allocation not given. Repertoires of vaccine and placebo recipients were sequenced from samples taken on day 63 after the first injection. Between 29 July and 7 August 2020, Cohort 1b enrolled about 27 adults aged 18-55 years at one site in Boston, USA. As a vaccine, Ad26.COV2.S was a replication-incompetent adenovirus type 26 vector that expressed a prefusion-stabilized SARS-CoV-2 spike protein derived from the original Wuhan strain. These data belong to a study of Ad26.COV2.S vaccination and SARS-CoV-2 variants (dated by TCRdb to the early 2020s). About the study as a whole: Vaccine-arm donors came from COV1001, a multicentre, randomized, double-blind, placebo-controlled phase I-IIa trial of Ad26.COV2.S in healthy adults. Ad26.COV2.S was administered intramuscularly at a dose of 5x10^10 or 1x10^11 viral particles, either as one shot or as two shots given 56 days apart. TCRbeta repertoire sequencing served as the tool for gauging how specific and how broad the SARS-CoV-2-reactive T cell receptors were following Ad26.COV2.S vaccination. The TCR-sequenced set comprised approximately 30 samples: some 19 Ad26.COV2.S vaccine recipients, 5 placebo recipients and 8 SARS-CoV-2 convalescent individuals. Trial participants were randomized into five groups of five: low-dose or high-dose Ad26.COV2.S given once or twice, or placebo on both occasions. Investigators remained blinded to trial group allocation during experiments and outcome assessment.

Results the study describes overall, beyond this receptor: It was noted by the authors that total T cell responses may have been underestimated by the TCR breadth and depth analyses. Higher spike-specific TCR breadth was observed in Ad26.COV2.S recipients than in placebo recipients (P = 0.0014). After vaccination, substantial breadth of spike-specific CD8+ and CD4+ T cell responses was reported. The study was not powered for comparison of responses between vaccine doses or regimens. Comparable non-spike TCR breadth was observed between vaccine and placebo recipients, consistent with only spike being contained in the vaccine.

The receptor was derived from a person aged 18-65 years who received the Ad26.COV2.S COVID-19 vaccine or a placebo. The material sequenced was peripheral blood, taken in a trial of Ad26.COV2.S vaccine versus placebo. Here the chain combines TRBV7-2 and TRBJ2-3, and perhaps TRBD2 as D gene, on 7 matching bases. The CDR3 region has the sequence CASSSFGGRTDTQYF. The DNA reads TGTGCCAGCAGCTCATTCGGGGGGCGCACAGATACGCAGTATTTT.